The rows below give T cell receptor beta chains drawn from one sample of a study of CD8 T cells in ankylosing spondylitis. TCRdb re-analysed the 5' RACE reads in MiXCR, keeping a single row per CDR3 protein. The sample carries 500,000 or so distinct CDR3 sequences, about 5.7% recorded once. Sequencing was done on a sample of blood, either unsorted or a sorted T cell fraction (not recorded which). These receptors were obtained from a male donor with ankylosing spondylitis. CDR3s include the opening cysteine and the closing phenylalanine or tryptophan. D genes are given only for firm matches. Some rows mark clone size as missing; the rest say once, few, many or name a class of expanded clone.

size: many
J: TRBJ2-1
D: TRBD2
V: TRBV7-9
DNA: TGTGCCAGCACCGGGGGGGGGAGAAGCACCTACAATGAGCAGTTCTTC
CDR3: CASTGGGRSTYNEQFF

size: few
J: TRBJ1-3
D: TRBD1
V: TRBV6-5
DNA: TGTGCCAGCAGTTACCGGGGGACAGGGCACACTGGAAACACCATATATTTT
CDR3: CASSYRGTGHTGNTIYF

size: many
J: TRBJ2-1
D: TRBD2
V: TRBV20-1
DNA: TGCAGTGCCAGAATCTTAGGACTAGCGGGGCGCTCCTACAATGAGCAGTTCTTC
CDR3: CSARILGLAGRSYNEQFF

size: many
J: TRBJ1-1
D: TRBD1
V: TRBV6-2/TRBV6-3
DNA: TGTGCCAGCAGTCGAGCCGGGACAGGGGTGAGGTCCACTGAAGCTTTCTTT
CDR3: CASSRAGTGVRSTEAFF

size: many
J: TRBJ2-3
D: TRBD1
V: TRBV5-1
DNA: TGCGCCAGCAGCCACGGACAGGGACCCACAGATACGCAGTATTTT
CDR3: CASSHGQGPTDTQYF

size: many
J: TRBJ1-2
D: -
V: TRBV5-1
DNA: TGCGCCAGCAGCTTGGCGGGACTGAACTATGGCTACACCTTC
CDR3: CASSLAGLNYGYTF

size: many
J: TRBJ1-4
D: -
V: TRBV6-1
DNA: TGTGCCAGCTCGAGGGGACGAGGACGTGGGGAAAAACTGTTTTTT
CDR3: CASSRGRGRGEKLFF

size: -
J: TRBJ2-2
D: TRBD1
V: TRBV7-3
DNA: TGTGCCAGCACCTGGACAGGGGGCTCCGGGGAGCTGTTTTTT
CDR3: CASTWTGGSGELFF

size: many
J: TRBJ1-5
D: -
V: TRBV5-1
DNA: TGCGCCAGCAGCTTGGATGGAACCGGCAATCAGCCCCAGCATTTT
CDR3: CASSLDGTGNQPQHF

size: many
J: TRBJ2-1
D: -
V: TRBV27
DNA: TGTGCCAGCAGTTTAAACCCTACCGGGATTAGCTCCTACAATGAGCAGTTCTTC
CDR3: CASSLNPTGISSYNEQFF

size: many
J: TRBJ1-6
D: -
V: TRBV9
DNA: TGTGCCAGCAGCATCAGTAATTCACCCCTCCACTTT
CDR3: CASSISNSPLHF

size: many
J: TRBJ1-2
D: -
V: TRBV6-2/TRBV6-3
DNA: TGTGCCAGCAGTGACCACGGCAGCTCTGGCTACACCTTC
CDR3: CASSDHGSSGYTF

size: many
J: TRBJ1-1
D: -
V: TRBV5-6
DNA: TGTGCCAGCAGCCCCTTATTTAGTTCGGGGGTGGCTTTCTTT
CDR3: CASSPLFSSGVAFF

size: many
J: TRBJ2-7
D: -
V: TRBV20-1
DNA: TGCAGTGCTCAGGACACGACCTACGAGCAGTACTTC
CDR3: CSAQDTTYEQYF

size: many
J: TRBJ2-7
D: TRBD1
V: TRBV5-1
DNA: TGCGCCAGCAGCCAGACCCCCCCGGGACAGCACTACGAGCAGTACTTC
CDR3: CASSQTPPGQHYEQYF

size: few
J: TRBJ1-3
D: -
V: TRBV12-3/TRBV12-4
DNA: TGTGCCAGCAGCCTTACAAGGCGCAGCTCTGGAAACACCATATATTTT
CDR3: CASSLTRRSSGNTIYF

size: many
J: TRBJ1-1
D: -
V: TRBV9
DNA: TGTGCCAGCAGCGCCGGGACTGATGCCATGAACACTGAAGCTTTCTTT
CDR3: CASSAGTDAMNTEAFF

size: many
J: TRBJ2-3
D: TRBD2
V: TRBV7-9
DNA: TGTGCCAGCAGCATGGGACTAGCGGGGACCTTTACAGATACGCAGTATTTT
CDR3: CASSMGLAGTFTDTQYF

size: few
J: TRBJ2-7
D: TRBD1
V: TRBV5-1
DNA: TGCGCCAGCAGCGGGGGACAGGGCCACGAGCAGTACTTC
CDR3: CASSGGQGHEQYF

size: many
J: TRBJ2-1
D: -
V: TRBV12-3/TRBV12-4
DNA: TGTGCCAGCAGTTTTATGACCTCCTACAATGAGCAGTTCTTC
CDR3: CASSFMTSYNEQFF

size: many
J: TRBJ1-2
D: -
V: TRBV20-1
DNA: TGCAGTGCTAGACCTCGCGGTCAGGGTAGCTCCTATGGCTACACCTTC
CDR3: CSARPRGQGSSYGYTF

size: many
J: TRBJ1-2
D: -
V: TRBV12-3/TRBV12-4
DNA: TGTGCCAGCACCCGATATTGGGGCTACACCTTC
CDR3: CASTRYWGYTF

size: many
J: TRBJ2-3
D: -
V: TRBV28
DNA: TGTGCCAGCAGTTTATTCGCAGGAGGAGATACGCAGTATTTT
CDR3: CASSLFAGGDTQYF

size: many
J: TRBJ1-2
D: TRBD1
V: TRBV12-3/TRBV12-4
DNA: TGTGCCAGCAGCTTACAGGGGTGGGATGGCTACACCTTC
CDR3: CASSLQGWDGYTF

size: many
J: TRBJ2-7
D: TRBD1
V: TRBV20-1
DNA: TGCAGTGCTAGAGATCCAACAGGGGCTAACGAGCAGTACTTC
CDR3: CSARDPTGANEQYF

size: many
J: TRBJ2-7
D: -
V: TRBV5-1
DNA: TGCGCCAGCAGCCTAAGACCCGGGGGTGTCTACGAGCAGTACTTC
CDR3: CASSLRPGGVYEQYF

size: many
J: TRBJ2-2
D: -
V: TRBV4-2
DNA: TGTGCCAGCAGCCAAGTCGGGGGTTCTATATCCGGGGAGCTGTTTTTT
CDR3: CASSQVGGSISGELFF

size: few
J: TRBJ2-7
D: TRBD2
V: TRBV10-3
DNA: TGTGCCATCAGCCCGGGAGGCTACGAGCAGTACTTC
CDR3: CAISPGGYEQYF

size: many
J: TRBJ2-1
D: TRBD2
V: TRBV28
DNA: TGTGCCAGCAGTTCCCTCCGCGGACTAGCGGGAGGTAAACAGTTCTTC
CDR3: CASSSLRGLAGGKQFF

size: many
J: TRBJ1-5
D: -
V: TRBV7-2
DNA: TGTGCCAGCAGCCCATACGGGACCTTGAGGGAGCCCCAGCATTTT
CDR3: CASSPYGTLREPQHF

size: few
J: TRBJ2-7
D: -
V: TRBV5-1
DNA: TGCGCCAGCAGCTTGGTGGCCGCCGGGGAGCAGTACTTC
CDR3: CASSLVAAGEQYF

size: -
J: TRBJ1-1
D: -
V: TRBV3-1
DNA: TGTGCCAGCAGCCCGCTGGCCAGGGGCGGCACTGAAGCTTTCTTT
CDR3: CASSPLARGGTEAFF

size: -
J: TRBJ2-7
D: -
V: TRBV7-8
DNA: TGTGCCAGCAGCTCAGGACCTGAGGGTGGGTACGAGCAGTACTTC
CDR3: CASSSGPEGGYEQYF

size: many
J: TRBJ2-1
D: TRBD2
V: TRBV24-1
DNA: TGTGCCACCAGTGACCTTGGGCCGACTAGCGGGAGCAATGAGCAGTTCTTC
CDR3: CATSDLGPTSGSNEQFF

size: many
J: TRBJ1-1
D: -
V: TRBV20-1
DNA: TGCAGTGCTAGAGCTTGGGCTCTGGTCGCTGAAGCTTTCTTT
CDR3: CSARAWALVAEAFF